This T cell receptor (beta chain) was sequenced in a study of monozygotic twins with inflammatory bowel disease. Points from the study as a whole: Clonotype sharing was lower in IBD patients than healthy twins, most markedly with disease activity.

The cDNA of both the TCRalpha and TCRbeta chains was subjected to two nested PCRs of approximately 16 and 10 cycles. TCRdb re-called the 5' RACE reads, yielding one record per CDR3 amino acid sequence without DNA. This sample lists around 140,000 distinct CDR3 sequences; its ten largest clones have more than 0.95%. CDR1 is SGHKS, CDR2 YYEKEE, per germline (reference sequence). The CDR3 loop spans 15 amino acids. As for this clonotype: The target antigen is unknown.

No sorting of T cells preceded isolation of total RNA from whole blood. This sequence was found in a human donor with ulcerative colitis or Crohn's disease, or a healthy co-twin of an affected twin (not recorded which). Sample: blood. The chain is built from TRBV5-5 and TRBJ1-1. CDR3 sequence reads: CASSAKVNMNTEAFF.